Listed here are 13 T cell receptor beta chains from one sample, sequenced in a study of OX40 agonist ivuxolimab in advanced cancers. TCRdb's table, derived via immunoSEQ multiplex PCR, lists solely in-frame clones and lacks some. Of tens of thousands of clones listed, 85% are singletons. Source: CD4+ or CD8+ T cells sorted from blood, taken in a trial of the OX40 agonist ivuxolimab. Every receptor here comes from an adult with an advanced solid tumor such as melanoma, head and neck, liver or kidney cancer.

This clone was observed a few times. The sample holds other DNA sequences that translate to the same CDR3. In DNA form, the CDR3 reads TGTGCCAGCAGCTTGGGGGCCGGGGGGAGATCACCCCTCCACTTT. Protein sequence: CASSLGAGGRSPLHF. The chain employs TRBV5-6 and TRBJ1-6, with D maybe TRBD1 (5 bases). The CDR3 spans 15 residues. Germline V gene data show CDR1 as SGHDT and CDR2 as YYEEEE. Deletions cut 0 bases from V and 10 bases from J, with 14 bases between.

The chain employs TRBV25-1 and TRBJ2-7, with D perhaps assigned TRBD1 or TRBD2 (6 bases each). The V gene's germline CDR1 is MGHDK and CDR2 SYGVNS. V shed 3 bases and J shed 4 bases, with 13 bases lying between them. The CDR3 loop spans 14 amino acids. This chain's CDR3 is CASSDRRGVYEQYF. Here the CDR3 DNA reads TGTGCCAGCAGTGATCGTAGGGGGGTGTACGAGCAGTACTTC.

This chain joins TRBV11-3 and TRBJ1-1, with 9 positions matching TRBD1. CDR1 SGHNT and CDR2 YENEEA come from the germline V gene. V was pared by 1 base and J by 5 bases, with 8 bases of the junction left unmatched. This CDR3 spans 16 amino acids. The CDR3 bases are TGTGCCAGCAGCTTAGGGGGACAGGGTCGGAGGACTGAAGCTTTCTTT. This gives the protein CASSLGGQGRRTEAFF. The complete variable domain, with remaining parts taken from reference TRBV11-3 and TRBJ1-1, reads EAGVVQSPRYKIIEKKQPVAFWCNPISGHNTLYWYLQNLGQGPELLIRYENEEAVDDSQLPKDRFSAERLKGVDSTLKIQPAELGDSAVYLCASSLGGQGRRTEAFFGQGTRLTVV.

This chain links TRBV6-1 with TRBJ1-2; the D gene is possibly TRBD1 (5 bases). The length of the CDR3 is 13 residues. Germline V gene data show CDR1 as MNHNS and CDR2 as SASEGT. Between the trimmed V and J ends, which lost 0 bases and 9 bases, there was a span of 11 bases. The CDR3 here is CASSEAGRGSYTF. In DNA, the CDR3 is TGTGCCAGCAGTGAAGCTGGACGGGGGAGCTACACCTTC.

The chain couples TRBV5-1 to TRBJ1-6; 7 bases fit TRBD1. Germline V gene lookup returns CDR1 SGHRS and CDR2 YFSETQ. CDR3 length: 14 residues. The J segment lost 7 bases and the V segment lost 3 bases, leaving 4 bases of the junction unmatched. The CDR3 nucleotides read TGCGCCAGCAGCTCCGGGACAGTAAATTCACCCCTCCACTTT. Translation gives CASSSGTVNSPLHF.

The rearrangement uses TRBV10-3 and TRBJ2-3; TRBD1 matches at 11 bases. CDR3 length equals 14 residues. The V segment lost 8 bases and the J segment 3 bases; nucleotides outside the gene matches: 4. The germline CDR1 and CDR2 sequences are ENHRY and SYGVKD. The CDR3 DNA sequence: TGTGCCATCTTGGGACAGGGGGGTACAGATACGCAGTATTTT. Protein product: CAILGQGGTDTQYF.

The rearrangement links TRBV5-1 to TRBJ1-4; 7 nucleotides agree with TRBD1. The CDR3 contains 14 residues. V trimming: 3 bases; J trimming: 4 bases; junction bases outside the gene matches: 3. Germline values: CDR1 SGHRS, CDR2 YFSETQ. Here the CDR3 reads CASSSTGSNEKLFF. In DNA form, the CDR3 reads TGCGCCAGCAGCTCGACAGGGAGTAATGAAAAACTGTTTTTT.

The V and J genes are TRBV30 and TRBJ1-5, with no clear D. The V end lost 8 bases, the J end lost 2 bases, and 10 bases lay between the germline ends. This CDR3 region has 12 residues. Germline CDR1 reads GTSNPN; CDR2 reads SVGIG (reference sequence). This chain's CDR3 is CAASGGNQPQHF. The DNA of the CDR3 is TGTGCCGCGTCTGGGGGCAATCAGCCCCAGCATTTT.

J is TRBJ2-7 and V is TRBV11-2, with a weak D call TRBD2 (6 bases). The germline V gene encodes CDR1 SGHAT and CDR2 FQNNGV. With 5 bases removed from V and 0 bases from J, the gap between germline ends came to 14 bases. This CDR3 has 15 amino acids. CDR3 amino acids: CASSGLGGSSYEQYF. Written as DNA, the CDR3 is TGTGCCAGCAGCGGACTGGGGGGATCCTCCTACGAGCAGTACTTC. Drawing the rest from reference TRBV11-2 and TRBJ2-7, the complete variable domain is EAGVAQSPRYKIIEKRQSVAFWCNPISGHATLYWYQQILGQGPKLLIQFQNNGVVDDSQLPKDRFSAERLKGVDSTLKIQPAKLEDSAVYLCASSGLGGSSYEQYFGPGTRLTVT.

This clone was recorded only once. CDR3 sequence: CASSYSRRGAETQYF. The CDR3 DNA is TGTGCCAGCAGTTACTCGAGACGGGGAGCGGAGACCCAGTACTTC. V usage is TRBV6-5 and J usage is TRBJ2-5; perhaps TRBD2 as D (5 bases). This CDR3 has 15 residues. The V gene lost 0 bases and the J gene lost 5 bases, with 13 bases spanning the gap. CDR1 and CDR2 (germline): MNHEY, SVGAGI.

The gene calls are TRBV15 and TRBJ2-3; D is undetermined. This CDR3 contains 13 residues. Germline lookup yields CDR1 LNHNV and CDR2 YYDKDF (reference sequence). CDR3 sequence: CAAQGGDTDTQYF. CDR3 in DNA: TGTGCGGCCCAAGGTGGAGATACAGATACGCAGTATTTT.

CDR3 residues: CASSLWGNINEEQFF. The CDR3 DNA reads as TGTGCCAGCAGCTTATGGGGGAACATCAATGAAGAGCAGTTCTTC. The rearrangement joins TRBV7-2 to TRBJ2-1; tentatively, D is TRBD1 or TRBD2 (5 bases each). The V gene lost 2 bases and the J gene lost 10 bases, with 18 bases spanning the gap. The CDR3 runs to 15 residues. Germline assignment: CDR1 SGHTA and CDR2 FQGNSA.

This rearrangement joins TRBV5-1 to TRBJ1-3; D is ambiguous. The CDR3 consists of 13 residues. Per germline, CDR1 SGHRS and CDR2 YFSETQ. Trimming pared 4 bases from V and 2 bases from J, leaving 7 bases between. The CDR3 bases are TGCGCCAGCAGCGATACCGCTGGAAACACCATATATTTT. Protein sequence: CASSDTAGNTIYF.